A selection of T cell receptor beta chains follows, all from one sample in a study of blood T cell repertoires in COVID-19. This table comes from immunoSEQ multiplex PCR, and its TCRdb copy is limited to in-frame clones, with some not included. Seen here are about 69,000 clones, approximately 83% observed once, and the top ten hold less than 3%. The sample taken for sequencing was peripheral blood. The receptors shown here come from a man at least 80 years old with acute or convalescent COVID-19. Each CDR3 is given with its conserved first and last residue.

j_gene: TRBJ1-1
v_gene: TRBV10-3
CDR3aa: CAISSGQLQNTEAFF

j_gene: TRBJ2-1
v_gene: TRBV7-2
CDR3aa: CASSSVPLAGIYNEQFF

j_gene: TRBJ1-1
v_gene: TRBV27
CDR3aa: CASSFREGVVEAFF

j_gene: TRBJ1-4
v_gene: TRBV15
CDR3aa: CATSTRERATNEKLFF

j_gene: TRBJ1-2
v_gene: TRBV2
CDR3aa: CASSEALTVRF

j_gene: TRBJ2-1
v_gene: TRBV2
CDR3aa: CASSRPSGGYNEQFF

j_gene: TRBJ2-1
v_gene: TRBV30
CDR3aa: CAWLAGGTHNEQFF

j_gene: TRBJ2-3
v_gene: TRBV4-2
CDR3aa: CASSQDHYDTQYF

j_gene: TRBJ1-5
v_gene: TRBV24-1
CDR3aa: CATSDLGGWSSNQPQHF

j_gene: TRBJ1-6
v_gene: TRBV6-6
CDR3aa: CASKRRDNSPLHF

j_gene: TRBJ1-1
v_gene: TRBV24-1
CDR3aa: CATSDLLNTEAFF

j_gene: TRBJ2-1
v_gene: TRBV10-1
CDR3aa: CASSLSSGRNEQFF

j_gene: TRBJ1-3
v_gene: TRBV5-8
CDR3aa: CASSSDRVPGNTIYF

j_gene: TRBJ2-1
v_gene: TRBV6-4
CDR3aa: CASSKRTQGGEQFF

j_gene: TRBJ1-5
v_gene: TRBV7-9
CDR3aa: CGTSGGYSNQPQHF

j_gene: TRBJ2-5
v_gene: TRBV5-6
CDR3aa: CASSLANRRKETQYF

j_gene: TRBJ2-1
v_gene: TRBV9
CDR3aa: CASSVTESSGRPIEQFF

j_gene: TRBJ1-3
v_gene: TRBV11-1
CDR3aa: CASSKDRGGGNTIYF

j_gene: TRBJ2-1
v_gene: TRBV4-3
CDR3aa: CASSQDNLGGRGQFF

j_gene: TRBJ1-5
v_gene: TRBV6-2/TRBV6-3
CDR3aa: CASSYSTGSGQPQHF

j_gene: TRBJ2-7
v_gene: TRBV6-5
CDR3aa: CASSYVGSPSEQYF

j_gene: TRBJ2-2
v_gene: TRBV9
CDR3aa: CASSLAGLAEGGSTGELFF

j_gene: TRBJ1-1
v_gene: TRBV7-2
CDR3aa: CASSLAGTGVTEAFF

j_gene: TRBJ2-3
v_gene: TRBV7-2
CDR3aa: CASSLSGTSGADTQYF

j_gene: TRBJ2-7
v_gene: TRBV19
CDR3aa: CASSIARAYEQYF

j_gene: TRBJ2-7
v_gene: TRBV6-5
CDR3aa: CASSYSSGVEQYF

j_gene: TRBJ1-1
v_gene: TRBV3-1/TRBV3-2
CDR3aa: CASSQAGTGGLHTEAFF

j_gene: TRBJ2-2
v_gene: TRBV27
CDR3aa: CASAIPRDTGELFF

j_gene: TRBJ2-7
v_gene: TRBV28
CDR3aa: CASSSPSGTSRYYEQYF

j_gene: TRBJ2-7
v_gene: TRBV7-2
CDR3aa: CASSLVPREGYEQYF

j_gene: TRBJ2-1
v_gene: TRBV10-3
CDR3aa: CAIAEFESSSYNEQFF

j_gene: TRBJ2-7
v_gene: TRBV9
CDR3aa: CASSPHGGGDYEQYF

j_gene: TRBJ1-1
v_gene: TRBV9
CDR3aa: CASSWGQGEAEAFF

j_gene: TRBJ2-4
v_gene: TRBV6-1
CDR3aa: CASSEGAGGSYIQYF

j_gene: TRBJ1-1
v_gene: TRBV7-9
CDR3aa: CASSLEGTLPEAFF

j_gene: TRBJ2-3
v_gene: TRBV6-4
CDR3aa: CASRPRGQGADTQYF

j_gene: TRBJ1-1
v_gene: TRBV18
CDR3aa: CASKPGRNTEAFF

j_gene: TRBJ2-1
v_gene: TRBV20-1
CDR3aa: CSASTSHNEQFF

j_gene: TRBJ2-2
v_gene: TRBV11-3
CDR3aa: CASSPSGNGLGELFF

j_gene: TRBJ1-2
v_gene: TRBV4-1
CDR3aa: CASSQEYRSYGYTF

j_gene: TRBJ1-6
v_gene: TRBV19
CDR3aa: CASSRGLWQDPLHF

j_gene: TRBJ2-1
v_gene: TRBV7-2
CDR3aa: CASSLAGTSGRYEQFF

j_gene: TRBJ1-2
v_gene: TRBV5-1
CDR3aa: CASSQQNHGYTF